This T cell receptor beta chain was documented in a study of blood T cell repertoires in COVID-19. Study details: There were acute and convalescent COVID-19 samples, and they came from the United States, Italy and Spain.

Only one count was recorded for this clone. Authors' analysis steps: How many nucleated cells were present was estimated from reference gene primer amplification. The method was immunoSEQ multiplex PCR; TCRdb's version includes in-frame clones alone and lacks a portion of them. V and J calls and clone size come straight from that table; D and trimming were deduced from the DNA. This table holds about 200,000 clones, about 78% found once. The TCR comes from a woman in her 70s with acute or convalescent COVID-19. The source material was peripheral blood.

As DNA, the CDR3 is TGTGCCAGCAGCCCCATATGGACAGGGATCTATGGCTACACCTTC. Translated: CASSPIWTGIYGYTF. The chain combines TRBV7-2 with TRBJ1-2; 8 bases agree with TRBD1. The junction had 9 bases not matched to a gene; V was cut back by 5 bases and J by 4 bases. There are 15 residues in the CDR3. Germline V CDR1 and CDR2: SGHTA, FQGNSA.